The rows below give T cell receptor beta chains drawn from one sample of a study of T cell responses to AZD1222 COVID-19 vaccine. Only in-frame clones appear in the TCRdb table, and some are missing; sequencing was by immunoSEQ multiplex PCR. Of about 180,000 clones listed, about 93% were seen once; the top ten hold 1.5% to 2.5%. Sequencing was performed on peripheral blood, taken 28 days after the second AZD1222 dose. The receptors originated from an adult who received the AZD1222 COVID-19 vaccine. Each CDR3 is given with its conserved first and last residue. A D gene is named only where the DNA matches it firmly. Clone size is stated in some rows and not others, as once, few, many or a class when expanded.

TGCGCCAGCAGCTGGGTCGACAGGGCAAACACCGGGGAGCTGTTTTTT,CASSWVDRANTGELFF,TRBJ2-2,-,TRBV4-1,TRBD1
TGTGCCAGCAGCCAAGTCGACATTTATTTAACCGGGGAGCTGTTTTTT,CASSQVDIYLTGELFF,TRBJ2-2,-,TRBV4-2,-
TGTGCCAGCAGTTTTTACACCCCTAGCGGGGTATACAATGAGCAGTTCTTC,CASSFYTPSGVYNEQFF,TRBJ2-1,-,TRBV27,TRBD2
TGCGCCACCAGGGGGACTAGCAACGTCTATGAGCAGTTCTTC,CATRGTSNVYEQFF,TRBJ2-1,-,TRBV5-1,TRBD2
TGTGCCAGCAGCTTAGGTCGGGGTTACAATGAGCAGTTCTTC,CASSLGRGYNEQFF,TRBJ2-1,-,TRBV13,-
TGTGCCTGGGAATCCGGGACAGGGGATCAGCCCCAGCATTTT,CAWESGTGDQPQHF,TRBJ1-5,-,TRBV30,TRBD1
TGTGCCAGCAGTACGATCGGGACAGGGTCCTCCCCTTCGATCTCCCTCCACTTT,CASSTIGTGSSPSISLHF,TRBJ1-6,-,TRBV6-2/TRBV6-3,TRBD1
TGCGCCAGCAGCTCCCGGACTAGCGGGAGGGCGAACTACGAGCAGTACTTC,CASSSRTSGRANYEQYF,TRBJ2-7,-,TRBV5-1,TRBD2
TGTGCCACCGCCCGGGGGGCCGACATGAACACTGAAGCTTTCTTT,CATARGADMNTEAFF,TRBJ1-1,once,TRBV28,-
TGTGCCAGCAGCCAAGATTTGGATGCCTACAATGAGCAGTTCTTC,CASSQDLDAYNEQFF,TRBJ2-1,-,TRBV3-1/TRBV3-2,-
TGTGCCAGCAGCACCGCCCAGGTCGGTGTTCAAGCTTTCTTT,CASSTAQVGVQAFF,TRBJ1-1,-,TRBV11-2,-
TGTGCCAGCAGTTACCGGGCAGGTGGGGAAGATACGCAGTATTTT,CASSYRAGGEDTQYF,TRBJ2-3,once,TRBV6-5,-
TGTGCCAGCTCACCAGACAGGTCAACCGGGGAGCTGTTTTTT,CASSPDRSTGELFF,TRBJ2-2,-,TRBV18,-
TGCGCCAGCAGCTTGGGAGACACGCCGTTCGTTCAGCCCCAGCATTTT,CASSLGDTPFVQPQHF,TRBJ1-5,-,TRBV5-1,-
TGTGCCAGTAGTTGGGCCGGGGCCTCCTACGAGCAGTACTTC,CASSWAGASYEQYF,TRBJ2-7,few,TRBV19,-
TGTGCCAGCAGCCAGGGACCCGGGGGCACTAATTCACCCCTCCACTTT,CASSQGPGGTNSPLHF,TRBJ1-6,-,TRBV3-1/TRBV3-2,-
TGTGCCAGCGGGCAGGATTATGGCTACACCTTC,CASGQDYGYTF,TRBJ1-2,-,TRBV6-1,-
TGCGCCAGCAGCTACGGGACTAGCGGGAACGAGCAGTACTTC,CASSYGTSGNEQYF,TRBJ2-7,-,TRBV5-1,TRBD2
TGTGCCAGCAGCCCTACGCGGGGGGGATGGGTAGCGGATACGCAGTATTTT,CASSPTRGGWVADTQYF,TRBJ2-3,-,TRBV11-2,TRBD2
TGTGCCAGCAGCACCCCTCCAACTGAAGCTTTCTTT,CASSTPPTEAFF,TRBJ1-1,-,TRBV5-6,-
TGTGCCAGCAGCGCAACAGATACGCAGTATTTT,CASSATDTQYF,TRBJ2-3,-,TRBV9,-
TGTGCCAGCAGCTTAAGCGGGGGCTCAGATACGCAGTATTTT,CASSLSGGSDTQYF,TRBJ2-3,-,TRBV11-3,TRBD2
TGCGCCAGCAGTTCAGGGTGGAATCAGCCCCAGCATTTT,CASSSGWNQPQHF,TRBJ1-5,-,TRBV5-1,-
TGTGCCAGCAGTTTTAGATTAGATACGCAGTATTTT,CASSFRLDTQYF,TRBJ2-3,-,TRBV12-3/TRBV12-4,-
TGCAGTGCTAGTGTTAGCGGAACAGATACGCAGTATTTT,CSASVSGTDTQYF,TRBJ2-3,-,TRBV20-1,-
TGTGCCAGCAGCTTGGGGGGAGGCGATGAGCTGTTTTTT,CASSLGGGDELFF,TRBJ2-2,-,TRBV28,-
TGTGCCAGCAGCGTCTCCGTAGCGGGTCAAGAGACCCAGTACTTC,CASSVSVAGQETQYF,TRBJ2-5,-,TRBV9,TRBD2
TGTGCCAGCAGCTTGGGGGTCTCAGATACGCAGTATTTT,CASSLGVSDTQYF,TRBJ2-3,once,TRBV7-2,-
TGTGCCAGCTCACCACAGGGCCAGGCGGGTCAGCCCCAGCATTTT,CASSPQGQAGQPQHF,TRBJ1-5,-,TRBV18,-
TGTGCCATCAGTGGAACCCCGACCGGGACTAGCGGGGCCGGGGCCCAGTACTTC,CAISGTPTGTSGAGAQYF,TRBJ2-5,-,TRBV10-3,TRBD2
TGTGCCAGCAGTTACTCAGGGGGGACTGAAGCTTTCTTT,CASSYSGGTEAFF,TRBJ1-1,-,TRBV6-5,-
TGTGCCATCAGCGACGGGCGCTACGAGCAGTACTTC,CAISDGRYEQYF,TRBJ2-7,-,TRBV10-3,-
TGTGCCAGCAGTGACGAGACAAATTATAACACTGAAGCTTTCTTT,CASSDETNYNTEAFF,TRBJ1-1,-,TRBV2,-